Presented here are 22 T cell receptor beta chains from one specimen sequenced in a study of cytomegalovirus exposure and HLA in healthy donors. Both 60 Vbeta primers and 13 Jbeta primers went into the PCR. This table comes from immunoSEQ multiplex PCR, and its TCRdb copy is limited to in-frame clones, with some not included. The sample holds about 160,000 clones, 80% seen once. Sequenced sample: PBMCs. These receptors were collected from a young man in good health and CMV-seronegative.

The V and J genes are TRBV6-6 and TRBJ2-7; tentatively, D is TRBD1 (5 bases). The ends were cut back, 6 bases at V and 2 bases at J, with 11 bases in the middle. The CDR3 is 13 amino acids. CDR1 is MNHNY, CDR2 SVGAGI, per germline (reference sequence). The CDR3 DNA is TGTGCCAGCAGCAAACAGGCTCCCTACGAGCAGTACTTC. Its protein is CASSKQAPYEQYF.

The J gene is TRBJ1-2, the V gene TRBV18; D not resolved. CDR1 KGHSH and CDR2 LQKENI come from the germline V gene. The CDR3 runs 16 residues. Deletions cut 2 bases from V and 0 bases from J, with 13 bases between. The CDR3 protein is CASSPTQQSTNYGYTF. DNA for the CDR3: TGTGCCAGCTCACCAACCCAACAGTCTACTAACTATGGCTACACCTTC. The variable domain in full, completed from reference TRBV18 and TRBJ1-2, reads NAGVMQNPRHLVRRRGQEARLRCSPMKGHSHVYWYRQLPEEGLKFMVYLQKENIIDESGMPKERFSAEFPKEGPSILRIQQVVRGDSAAYFCASSPTQQSTNYGYTFGSGTRLTVV.

This chain connects TRBV7-2 to TRBJ2-2; 10 bases agree with TRBD2. The CDR3 spans 15 residues. Germline loops: CDR1 SGHTA, CDR2 FQGNSA. V was clipped by 10 bases and J by 6 bases; unmatched bases: 11. The CDR3: CAITSSGRVAGELFF. The DNA of the CDR3 is TGTGCCATCACGTCCAGCGGGAGGGTCGCCGGGGAGCTGTTTTTT.

This clone was recorded a few times. This chain connects TRBV21-1 to TRBJ1-5. TRBV21-1 is assigned pseudogene status. The CDR3 consists of 18 residues. CDR3: CASSERGGSRESNQPQHF. Here the CDR3 DNA reads TGTGCCAGCAGCGAGAGGGGGGGTTCCAGGGAGAGCAATCAGCCCCAGCATTTT.

J is TRBJ2-7 and V is TRBV6-5; 10 nucleotides line up with TRBD2. The length of the CDR3 is 13 residues. Germline CDR1 MNHEY, CDR2 SVGAGI. The trim removed 5 bases at V and 6 bases at J, leaving 4 bases unmatched. This chain's CDR3 is CASSPGLATEQYF. The DNA for the CDR3 is TGTGCCAGCAGTCCGGGACTAGCGACCGAGCAGTACTTC.

V usage is TRBV15 and J usage is TRBJ1-2; 10 bases line up with TRBD1. CDR1 is LNHNV, CDR2 YYDKDF, per germline (reference sequence). J was trimmed by 8 bases and V by 1 base; bases with no gene match: 4. The CDR3 contains 14 residues. The DNA for the CDR3 is TGTGCCACCAGCAGAGCCGGGACAGGGGTCGGCTACACCTTC. It translates to CATSRAGTGVGYTF.

The rearrangement uses TRBV19 and TRBJ1-1, with D perhaps TRBD1 (6 bases). The CDR3 consists of 16 residues. Germline V gives CDR1 LNHDA, CDR2 SQIVND (reference sequence). Trimming removed 6 bases from V and 1 base from J, with 18 bases in between. Here the CDR3 reads CASSRFRGQTNTEAFF. In nucleotides, the CDR3 is TGTGCCAGTAGCAGATTCCGGGGACAAACGAACACTGAAGCTTTCTTT. Full variable domain (remainder filled in from reference TRBV19 and TRBJ1-1): DGGITQSPKYLFRKEGQNVTLSCEQNLNHDAMYWYRQDPGQGLRLIYYSQIVNDFQKGDIAEGYSVSREKKESFPLTVTSAQKNPTAFYLCASSRFRGQTNTEAFFGQGTRLTVV.

The chain employs TRBV2 and TRBJ2-1; 9 nucleotides match TRBD1. The V gene end was trimmed by 1 base and the J gene end by 4 bases; junction bases not matched to a gene: 11. Germline values: CDR1 SNHLY, CDR2 FYNNEI. The CDR3 sequence is 18 residues long. The CDR3 region is CASSEVLGTGGVYNEQFF. The CDR3 DNA reads as TGTGCCAGCAGTGAAGTGTTGGGTACAGGGGGCGTTTACAATGAGCAGTTCTTC. Full variable domain (remainder filled in from reference TRBV2 and TRBJ2-1): EPEVTQTPSHQVTQMGQEVILRCVPISNHLYFYWYRQILGQKVEFLVSFYNNEISEKSEIFDDQFSVERPDGSNFTLKIRSTKLEDSAMYFCASSEVLGTGGVYNEQFFGPGTRLTVL.

This chain joins TRBV14 and TRBJ1-4; 7 nucleotides align to TRBD1. The junction had 6 bases not matched to a gene; V was cut back by 1 base and J by 7 bases. CDR1 is SGHDN, CDR2 FVKESK, per germline. The CDR3 is 15 residues long. The CDR3: CASSQGTGIFEKLFF. The CDR3 nucleotides are TGTGCCAGCAGCCAAGGGACAGGAATATTTGAAAAACTGTTTTTT.

The chain uses TRBV5-1 and TRBJ2-3; 14 bases agree with TRBD2. The CDR3 spans 16 residues. The germline V gene encodes CDR1 SGHRS and CDR2 YFSETQ. Trimming took 4 bases from V and 3 from J; bases not matched to a gene: 4. The CDR3 protein is CASSLGTSGRTDTQYF. In DNA, the CDR3 is TGCGCCAGCAGCCTCGGGACTAGCGGGAGAACAGATACGCAGTATTTT. The whole variable domain, filled in from reference TRBV5-1 and TRBJ2-3, reads KAGVTQTPRYLIKTRGQQVTLSCSPISGHRSVSWYQQTPGQGLQFLFEYFSETQRNKGNFPGRFSGRQFSNSRSEMNVSTLELGDSALYLCASSLGTSGRTDTQYFGPGTRLTVL.

The gene calls are TRBV18 and TRBJ1-1, with D possibly being TRBD1 (5 bases). The V gene's germline CDR1 is KGHSH and CDR2 LQKENI. The ends were cut back, 3 bases at V and 3 bases at J, with 26 bases in the middle. The CDR3 is 19 amino acids. CDR3 sequence reads: CASSPPGFATQVYYTEAFF. As DNA, the CDR3 is TGTGCCAGCTCACCCCCAGGGTTCGCCACCCAAGTATATTACACTGAAGCTTTCTTT.

V usage is TRBV27 and J usage is TRBJ1-5; D unclear. The CDR3 spans 13 residues. Germline V lookup: CDR1 MNHEY, CDR2 SMNVEV (reference sequence). Between the trimmed V and J ends, which lost 5 bases and 5 bases, there was a span of 10 bases. CDR3 in DNA: TGTGCCAGCAGTACTGGTCCTTATCAGCCCCAGCATTTT. It encodes CASSTGPYQPQHF.

The V and J genes are TRBV19 and TRBJ2-2; a weak D match, TRBD1 (6 bases). Germline assignment: CDR1 LNHDA and CDR2 SQIVND (reference sequence). Trimming left V 4 bases short and J 5 bases short, with 11 bases between. The CDR3 totals 14 residues. The CDR3 spells CASSRQGRTGELFF. The DNA of the CDR3 is TGTGCCAGTAGTAGGCAGGGGCGGACCGGGGAGCTGTTTTTT.

The gene calls are TRBV7-8 and TRBJ1-1, with 7 bases matching TRBD1. Germline CDR1 and CDR2: SGHVS and FQNEAQ. The CDR3 is 17 amino acids. Trimming removed 5 bases from V and 5 bases from J; junction bases left unmatched: 17. The CDR3 region has the DNA TGTGCCAGCAGCGCCACATGGGGTCCGGGACAGTCAACTGAAGCTTTCTTT. This sequence encodes CASSATWGPGQSTEAFF.

The V gene is TRBV15, the J gene TRBJ2-2; TRBD2 might be the D (5 bases). Germline CDR1 LNHNV, CDR2 YYDKDF (reference sequence). The CDR3 loop spans 14 amino acids. V lost 2 bases, J lost 6 bases, and 10 bases lay in between. CDR3 nucleotides: TGTGCCACCAGCAGACCCCTCGGGGCCGGGGAGCTGTTTTTT. The encoded protein is CATSRPLGAGELFF.

The chain is built from TRBV30 and TRBJ1-5; TRBD1 might be the D (5 bases). The CDR3 covers 13 residues. V gave up 7 bases and J gave up 4 bases, with 14 bases separating them. CDR1 is GTSNPN, CDR2 SVGIG, per germline (reference sequence). CDR3: CALGEGDNQPQHF. CDR3 coding DNA: TGTGCCTTGGGGGAGGGAGATAATCAGCCCCAGCATTTT.

The V gene is TRBV14, the J gene TRBJ2-7; 8 bases fit TRBD1. With 6 bases clipped from V and 3 bases from J, the junction kept 4 bases outside the gene matches. CDR1 is SGHDN, CDR2 FVKESK, per germline. This CDR3 region has 13 residues. The CDR3 region is CASRETGVYEQYF. DNA for the CDR3: TGTGCCAGCAGAGAGACAGGGGTCTACGAGCAGTACTTC.

This chain connects TRBV28 to TRBJ2-7; D ambiguous. The germline V gene has CDR1 MDHEN and CDR2 SYDVKM. V was trimmed by 4 bases and J by 2 bases, leaving 12 bases between them. The CDR3 extends over 14 amino acids. The CDR3 sequence is CASSSPAVAYEQYF. The CDR3 DNA follows: TGTGCCAGCAGTTCCCCCGCGGTTGCCTACGAGCAGTACTTC.

The rearrangement links TRBV2 to TRBJ1-3, with D maybe TRBD1 (6 bases). Germline-derived CDR1 and CDR2 are SNHLY and FYNNEI. Trimming pared 6 bases from V and 6 bases from J, leaving 15 bases between. The CDR3 has 14 amino acids. The CDR3 nucleotides read TGTGCCAGCAGGGCCACAGGGTTGGAAAACACCATATATTTT. Translation: CASRATGLENTIYF.

This clone has only one observation. The V call is TRBV15, the J call TRBJ1-1; D perhaps matches TRBD1 (6 bases). Per the germline V gene, CDR1 is LNHNV and CDR2 is YYDKDF (reference sequence). The CDR3 covers 16 residues. The ends were cut back, 5 bases at V and 4 bases at J, with 20 bases in the middle. CDR3 region: CATSYGQQGKGTEAFF. The CDR3 nucleotides read TGTGCCACCAGCTATGGCCAACAGGGAAAGGGCACTGAAGCTTTCTTT.

The chain is built from TRBV28 and TRBJ1-5; D perhaps matches TRBD1 (6 bases). Germline V lookup: CDR1 MDHEN, CDR2 SYDVKM. V lost 7 bases and J lost 2, with 12 bases in between. This CDR3 has 14 residues. The CDR3 here is CASMDSLGNQPQHF. Written as DNA, the CDR3 is TGTGCCAGCATGGACAGCTTGGGCAATCAGCCCCAGCATTTT. The whole variable domain, remainder taken from reference TRBV28 and TRBJ1-5, is DVKVTQSSRYLVKRTGEKVFLECVQDMDHENMFWYRQDPGLGLRLIYFSYDVKMKEKGDIPEGYSVSREKKERFSLILESASTNQTSMYLCASMDSLGNQPQHFGDGTRLSIL.

The chain uses TRBV6-5 and TRBJ1-1; D might be TRBD1 (5 bases). This CDR3 has 13 residues. V lost 8 bases and J 4 bases, leaving 14 bases between the germline ends. Germline V gene data show CDR1 as MNHEY and CDR2 as SVGAGI. The CDR3 bases are TGTGCCAGCCGCCATGCGGGGGGCACTGAAGCTTTCTTT. This gives the protein CASRHAGGTEAFF.